Included here is one T cell receptor beta chain sequence, with context. The immunoSEQ assay amplified TCRB CDR3 from up to 2 ug DNA. Only in-frame clones appear in the TCRdb table, and some are missing; sequencing was by immunoSEQ multiplex PCR. This sample carries about 92,000 clones, 65% to 90% of them seen once, and the ten largest clones take 15% to 17%. These data originate in a study of glioma-infiltrating T cells after dendritic cell vaccination. Study information: The vaccine used monocyte-derived dendritic cells pulsed overnight with autologous tumor lysate.

Blood PBMC samples: pre-vaccination, two weeks post third vaccination, and at tumor progression. Germline-derived CDR1 and CDR2 are SGHNT and YYREEE (reference sequence). Trimming stripped 1 base from V and 4 bases from J, with 17 bases between. CDR3 length: 17 amino acids. The TCR originated in a human donor with glioblastoma. The V call is TRBV5-4, the J call TRBJ1-4; D is unresolved. Material: blood, obtained before dendritic cell vaccination. In DNA form, the CDR3 reads TGTGCCAGCAGCTTGCTTGGAGGGAGGGCCCGTAATGAAAAACTGTTTTTT. Encoded protein: CASSLLGGRARNEKLFF.